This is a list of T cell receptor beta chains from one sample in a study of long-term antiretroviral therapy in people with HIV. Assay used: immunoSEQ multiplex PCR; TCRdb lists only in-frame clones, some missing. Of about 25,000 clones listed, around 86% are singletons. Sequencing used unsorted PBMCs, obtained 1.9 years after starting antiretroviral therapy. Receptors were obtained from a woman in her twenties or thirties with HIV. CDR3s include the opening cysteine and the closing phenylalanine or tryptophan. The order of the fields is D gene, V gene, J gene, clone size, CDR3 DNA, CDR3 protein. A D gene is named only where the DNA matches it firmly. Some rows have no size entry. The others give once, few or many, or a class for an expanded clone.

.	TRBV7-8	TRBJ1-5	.	TGTGCCAGCAGCTTAGGATACGGTACTAGCAATCAGCCCCAGCATTTT	CASSLGYGTSNQPQHF
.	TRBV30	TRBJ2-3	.	TGTGCCTGGAGTGTAACCCTAGACACAGATACGCAGTATTTT	CAWSVTLDTDTQYF
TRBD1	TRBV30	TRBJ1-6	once	TGTGCCTGGGGAGGGACAGGGGGCGCGGTAATTTCACCCCTCCACTTT	CAWGGTGGAVISPLHF
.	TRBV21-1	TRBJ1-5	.	TGTGCCAGCCGGACCCGTACTAAGACAGGGGTGGGTCAGCCCCAGCATTTT	CASRTRTKTGVGQPQHF
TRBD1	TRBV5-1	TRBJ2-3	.	TGCGCCAGCAGCTTGTTGTCAGGGGGCAGTAGGACGCAGTATTTT	CASSLLSGGSRTQYF
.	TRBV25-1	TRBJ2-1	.	TGTGCCAGCAGTGAATACTACAATGAGCAGTTCTTC	CASSEYYNEQFF
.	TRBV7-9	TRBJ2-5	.	TGTGCCAGCAGCTTAATTTTCCCGGAAGAGACCCAGTACTTC	CASSLIFPEETQYF
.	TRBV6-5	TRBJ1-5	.	TGTGCCAGCAGTTACTCTTCCAATCAGCCCCAGCATTTT	CASSYSSNQPQHF
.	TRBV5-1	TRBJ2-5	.	TGCGCCAGCTTCCACGGGCCCACACAAGAGACCCAGTACTTC	CASFHGPTQETQYF
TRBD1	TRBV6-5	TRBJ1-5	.	TGTGCCAGCAGTTCGTGGACAGGCGGAGGGCAGCCCCAGCATTTT	CASSSWTGGGQPQHF
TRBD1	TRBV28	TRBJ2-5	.	TGTGCCACCCATCGGACAGGGGGTGGGTCCCAGTACTTC	CATHRTGGGSQYF
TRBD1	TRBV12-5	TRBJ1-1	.	TGTGCGATATTCTCGGACAGGGCGAACACTGAAGCTTTCTTT	CAIFSDRANTEAFF
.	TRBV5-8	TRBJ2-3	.	TGTGCCAGCAGCTTAGCGGTAGATACGCAGTATTTT	CASSLAVDTQYF
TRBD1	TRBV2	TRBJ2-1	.	TGTGCCAGCAGCCGGACAGGGTTCGATGAGCAGTTCTTC	CASSRTGFDEQFF
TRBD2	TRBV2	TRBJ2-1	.	TGTGCCAGCAGTGACCTAGCGGGGGACCTATACAATGAGCAGTTCTTC	CASSDLAGDLYNEQFF
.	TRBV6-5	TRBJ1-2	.	TGTGCCAGCAGCCTTCAGGGAGGACATGGCTACACCTTC	CASSLQGGHGYTF
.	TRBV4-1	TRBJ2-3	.	TGCGCCAGCAGCGATCTGCAGGGCCCAGATACGCAGTATTTT	CASSDLQGPDTQYF
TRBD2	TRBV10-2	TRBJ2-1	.	TGCGCCTGCATCGAGCGGGGGGCCCACAATGAGCAGTTCTTC	CACIERGAHNEQFF
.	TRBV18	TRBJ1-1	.	TGTGCCAGCTCACTAGGACAGCCAAGGAACACTGAAGCTTTCTTT	CASSLGQPRNTEAFF
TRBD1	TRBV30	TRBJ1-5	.	TGTGCCTGGAGTGCGGGGACAGGAAGCCAGCCCCAGCATTTT	CAWSAGTGSQPQHF
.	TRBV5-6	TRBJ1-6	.	TGTGCCAGCACTTCACCTTCGGACCATCTTAATTCACCCCTCCACTTT	CASTSPSDHLNSPLHF
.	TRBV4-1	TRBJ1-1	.	TGCGCCAGCAGCCAATCTGACAGCTTTTATGAAGCTTTCTTT	CASSQSDSFYEAFF
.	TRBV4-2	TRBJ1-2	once	TGTGCCAGCAGCCCGGTGACAGGCGACCTCATACCTGGCTACACCTTC	CASSPVTGDLIPGYTF
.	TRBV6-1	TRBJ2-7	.	TGTGCCAGCAGTGAAGCGTTAGGGTTACGGTACGAGCAGTACTTC	CASSEALGLRYEQYF
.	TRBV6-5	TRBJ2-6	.	TGTGCCAGCAGGTTTAGACAGATCGACGTCCTGACTTTC	CASRFRQIDVLTF
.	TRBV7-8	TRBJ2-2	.	TGTGCCACCTTAGGTTTCCACACGGGGCCCGGGGAGCTGTTTTTT	CATLGFHTGPGELFF
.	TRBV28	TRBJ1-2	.	TGTGCCAGCAGTTTCATTGCGGGGAATGGCTACACCTTC	CASSFIAGNGYTF